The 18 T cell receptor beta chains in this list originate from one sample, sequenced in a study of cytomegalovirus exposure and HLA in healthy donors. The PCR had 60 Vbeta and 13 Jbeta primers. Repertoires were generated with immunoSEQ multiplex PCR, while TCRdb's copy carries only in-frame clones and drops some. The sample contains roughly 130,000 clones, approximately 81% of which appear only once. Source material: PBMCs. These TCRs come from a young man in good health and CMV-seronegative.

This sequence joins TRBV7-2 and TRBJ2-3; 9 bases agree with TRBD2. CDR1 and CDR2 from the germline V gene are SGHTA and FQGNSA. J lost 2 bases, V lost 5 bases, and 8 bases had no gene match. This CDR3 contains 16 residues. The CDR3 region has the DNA TGTGCCAGCAGCAGAGGGAGCGGGGGGAACACAGATACGCAGTATTTT. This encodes CASSRGSGGNTDTQYF.

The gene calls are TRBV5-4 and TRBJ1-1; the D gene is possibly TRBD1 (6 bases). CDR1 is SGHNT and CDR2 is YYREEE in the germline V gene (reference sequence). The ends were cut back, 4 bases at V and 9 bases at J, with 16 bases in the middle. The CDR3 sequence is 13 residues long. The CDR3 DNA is TGTGCCAGCAGCAAGGACAGAAAAACTAAAGCTTTCTTT. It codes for CASSKDRKTKAFF.

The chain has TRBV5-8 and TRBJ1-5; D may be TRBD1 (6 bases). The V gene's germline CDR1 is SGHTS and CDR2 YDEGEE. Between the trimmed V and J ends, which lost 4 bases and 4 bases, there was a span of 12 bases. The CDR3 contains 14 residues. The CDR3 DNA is TGTGCCAGCAGCAATGGACAGCAGAATCAGCCCCAGCATTTT. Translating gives CASSNGQQNQPQHF.

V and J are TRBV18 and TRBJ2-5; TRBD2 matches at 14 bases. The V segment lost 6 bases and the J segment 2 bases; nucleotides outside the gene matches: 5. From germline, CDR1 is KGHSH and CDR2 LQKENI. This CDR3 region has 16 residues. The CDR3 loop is CASSGLAGVQQETQYF. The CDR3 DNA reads TGTGCCAGCTCGGGACTAGCGGGGGTCCAACAAGAGACCCAGTACTTC.

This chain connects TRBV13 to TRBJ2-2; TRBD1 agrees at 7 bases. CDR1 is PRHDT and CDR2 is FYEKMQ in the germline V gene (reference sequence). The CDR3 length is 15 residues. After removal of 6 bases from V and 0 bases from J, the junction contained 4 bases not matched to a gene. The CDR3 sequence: CASSWDRANTGELFF. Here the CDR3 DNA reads TGTGCCAGCAGTTGGGACAGAGCGAACACCGGGGAGCTGTTTTTT.

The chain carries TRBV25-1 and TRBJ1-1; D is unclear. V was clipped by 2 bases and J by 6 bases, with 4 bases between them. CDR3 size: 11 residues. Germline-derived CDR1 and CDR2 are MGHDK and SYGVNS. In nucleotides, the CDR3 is TGTGCCAGCAGTGAACCTCCTGAAGCTTTCTTT. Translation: CASSEPPEAFF. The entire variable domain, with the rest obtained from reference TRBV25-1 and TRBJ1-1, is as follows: EADIYQTPRYLVIGTGKKITLECSQTMGHDKMYWYQQDPGMELHLIHYSYGVNSTEKGDLSSESTVSRIRTEHFPLTLESARPSHTSQYLCASSEPPEAFFGQGTRLTVV.

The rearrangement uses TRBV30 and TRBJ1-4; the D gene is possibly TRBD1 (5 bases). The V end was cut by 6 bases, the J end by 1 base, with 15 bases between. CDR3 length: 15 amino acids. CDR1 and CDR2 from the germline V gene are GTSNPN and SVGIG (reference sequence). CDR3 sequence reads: CACPPREGTNEKLFF. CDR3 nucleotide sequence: TGTGCCTGTCCCCCCAGGGAGGGAACTAATGAAAAACTGTTTTTT.

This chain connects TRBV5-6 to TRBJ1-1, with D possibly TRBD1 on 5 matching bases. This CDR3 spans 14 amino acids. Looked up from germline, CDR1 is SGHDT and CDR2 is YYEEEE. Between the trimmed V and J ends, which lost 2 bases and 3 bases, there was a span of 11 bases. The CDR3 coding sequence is TGTGCCAGCAGCTTTTTGGCGGGGGACACTGAAGCTTTCTTT. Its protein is CASSFLAGDTEAFF. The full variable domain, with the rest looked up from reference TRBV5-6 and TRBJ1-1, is DAGVTQSPTHLIKTRGQQVTLRCSPKSGHDTVSWYQQALGQGPQFIFQYYEEEERQRGNFPDRFSGHQFPNYSSELNVNALLLGDSALYLCASSFLAGDTEAFFGQGTRLTVV.

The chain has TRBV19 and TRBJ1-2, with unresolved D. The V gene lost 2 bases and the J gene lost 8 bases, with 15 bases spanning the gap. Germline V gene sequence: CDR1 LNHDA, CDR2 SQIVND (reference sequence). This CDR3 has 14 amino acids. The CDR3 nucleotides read TGTGCCAGTAGTATACCGGGGATCCTGGACGGCTACACCTTC. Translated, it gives CASSIPGILDGYTF.

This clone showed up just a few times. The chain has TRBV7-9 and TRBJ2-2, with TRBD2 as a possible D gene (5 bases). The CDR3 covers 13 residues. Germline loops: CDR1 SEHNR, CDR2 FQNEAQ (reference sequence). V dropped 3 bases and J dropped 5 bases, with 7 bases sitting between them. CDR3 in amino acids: CASSFWETGELFF. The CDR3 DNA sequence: TGTGCCAGCAGCTTCTGGGAGACCGGGGAGCTGTTTTTT.

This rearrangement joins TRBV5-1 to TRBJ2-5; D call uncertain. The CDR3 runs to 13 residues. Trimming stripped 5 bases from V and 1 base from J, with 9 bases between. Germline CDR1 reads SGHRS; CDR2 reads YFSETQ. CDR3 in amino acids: CASRWAVQETQYF. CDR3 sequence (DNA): TGCGCCAGCAGATGGGCAGTCCAAGAGACCCAGTACTTC.

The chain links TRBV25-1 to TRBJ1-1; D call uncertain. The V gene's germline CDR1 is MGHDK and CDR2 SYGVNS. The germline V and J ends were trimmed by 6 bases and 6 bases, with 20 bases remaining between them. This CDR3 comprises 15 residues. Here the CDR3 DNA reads TGTGCCAGCAGAAGGGCAGCCGTGGAGGACGCTGAAGCTTTCTTT. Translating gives CASRRAAVEDAEAFF.

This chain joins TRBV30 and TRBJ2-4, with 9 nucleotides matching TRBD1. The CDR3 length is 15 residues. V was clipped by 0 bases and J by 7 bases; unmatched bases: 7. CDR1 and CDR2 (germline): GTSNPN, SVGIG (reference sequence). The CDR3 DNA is TGTGCCTGGAGTGTACGAACAGGGGGCCGGAACATTCAGTACTTC. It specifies CAWSVRTGGRNIQYF.

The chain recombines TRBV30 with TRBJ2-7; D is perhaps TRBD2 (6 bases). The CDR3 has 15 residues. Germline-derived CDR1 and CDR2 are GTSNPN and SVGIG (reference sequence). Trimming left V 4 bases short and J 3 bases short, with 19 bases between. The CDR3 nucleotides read TGTGCCTGGAATTTAGCCCCCGGGGGAGTCTACGAGCAGTACTTC. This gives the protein CAWNLAPGGVYEQYF.

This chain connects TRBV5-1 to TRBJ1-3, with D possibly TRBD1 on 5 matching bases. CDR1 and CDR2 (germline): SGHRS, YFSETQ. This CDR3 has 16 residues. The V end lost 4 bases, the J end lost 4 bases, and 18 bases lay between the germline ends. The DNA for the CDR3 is TGCGCCAGCAGCCCTGAGATGTCAGGGTGGGGAAACACCATATATTTT. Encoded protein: CASSPEMSGWGNTIYF.

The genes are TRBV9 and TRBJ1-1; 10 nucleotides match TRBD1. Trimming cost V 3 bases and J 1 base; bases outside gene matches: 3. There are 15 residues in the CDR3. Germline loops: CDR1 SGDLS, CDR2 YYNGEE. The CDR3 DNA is TGTGCCAGCAGCGAGACAGGGGGCACGAACACTGAAGCTTTCTTT. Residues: CASSETGGTNTEAFF.

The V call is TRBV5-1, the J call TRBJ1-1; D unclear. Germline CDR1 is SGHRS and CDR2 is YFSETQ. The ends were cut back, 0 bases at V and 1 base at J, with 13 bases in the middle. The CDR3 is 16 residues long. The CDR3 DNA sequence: TGCGCCAGCAGCTTGGTTAGCTCCCCTGGGAACACTGAAGCTTTCTTT. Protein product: CASSLVSSPGNTEAFF.

The CDR3 reads CASSILPATGGAITGELFF. The DNA for the CDR3 is TGTGCCAGTAGTATCCTCCCTGCTACGGGAGGAGCTATCACCGGGGAGCTGTTTTTT. The chain has TRBV19 and TRBJ2-2; 7 bases align to TRBD2. The length of the CDR3 is 19 residues. The trim removed 3 bases at V and 4 bases at J, leaving 17 bases unmatched. CDR1 LNHDA and CDR2 SQIVND come from the germline V gene (reference sequence).